Listed below are T cell receptor beta chains from one sample, sequenced in a study of human T cells and chemical hapten exposure. In TCRdb, the RACE reads were re-called with MiXCR into one record per CDR3 protein. The top ten clones hold around 8.6% of a sample with about 300,000 distinct CDR3 sequences, about 5% of them seen once. Specimen: whole blood, collected in connection with sensitization to the hapten diphenylcyclopropenone (DPC). The receptors originated from a woman aged 18-29 years with alopecia areata. Some clones in this sample may be carry-over from other donors' samples. Both conserved end residues are trimmed from each CDR3.

CDR3	V
ASSAAGASTDTQY	TRBV7-2
ASSSADEQF	TRBV5-1
ASSQGDRVGYT	TRBV3-1
ASSYTGLGGGETQY	TRBV6-6
ASSLGIPDPETQY	TRBV7-2
ASSRNPTRTNYGYT	TRBV4-3
ASSLVNGDTQY	TRBV12-3/TRBV12-4
ASSSTGTRSQH	TRBV3-1
ASRARLAGTPYNEQF	TRBV6-2/TRBV6-3
ASSPGAQEAF	TRBV3-1
SAIPQVERAQETQY	TRBV29-1
ASSQDLESWAQH	TRBV4-3
ASSLEVGQTQY	TRBV7-2
ASRSRDSRHEKLF	TRBV7-2
ASSQDRAGSGNTIY	TRBV4-3
ASRCWTYNEQF	TRBV12-2
ASSLGWGSAKEQY	TRBV7-2
ASDVGTGYTDTQY	TRBV2